This T cell receptor beta chain was obtained from a study of T cell responses to AZD1222 COVID-19 vaccine. Overall study findings and caveats: Regions 160-218 and 743-854 held dominance among vaccine-associated CD4 TCRs, which spanned spike.

TCRdb's copy holds only in-frame clones and misses some; the assay was immunoSEQ multiplex PCR. The sample yields tens of thousands of clones, 89% seen once. A note on this clone: Its antigen is not identified.

Trimming shortened V by 6 bases and J by 1 base, and 15 bases separated the two germline ends. The CDR3 contains 15 residues. CDR1 and CDR2 from the germline V gene are LGHDT and YNNKEL (reference sequence). The receptor comes from an adult who received the AZD1222 COVID-19 vaccine. Source: peripheral blood, taken 28 days after the second AZD1222 dose. This sequence joins TRBV3-1 (or the pseudogene TRBV3-2) and TRBJ1-1; D is perhaps TRBD1 (6 bases). CDR3 protein: CASRPTTGRNTEAFF. The CDR3, as DNA: TGTGCCAGCAGACCCACGACAGGAAGGAACACTGAAGCTTTCTTT.